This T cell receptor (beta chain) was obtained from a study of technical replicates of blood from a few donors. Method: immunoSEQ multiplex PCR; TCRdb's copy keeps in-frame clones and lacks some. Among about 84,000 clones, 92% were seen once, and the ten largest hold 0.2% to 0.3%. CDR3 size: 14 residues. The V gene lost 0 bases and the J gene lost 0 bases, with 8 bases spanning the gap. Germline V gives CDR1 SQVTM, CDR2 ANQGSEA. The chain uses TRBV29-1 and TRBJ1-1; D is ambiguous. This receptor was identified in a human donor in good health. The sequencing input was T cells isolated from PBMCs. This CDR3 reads CSVEDGGLNTEAFF. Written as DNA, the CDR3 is TGCAGCGTTGAAGATGGAGGGTTGAACACTGAAGCTTTCTTT.